One T cell receptor beta chain is described in this entry. The antigen remains unidentified. These data belong to a study of hypomethylating agent response in myelodysplastic syndrome. The overall study: Response meant complete response or hematologic improvement; all other patients were non-responders. Overall study findings and caveats: Healthy controls were not age-matched to MDS patients, possibly affecting comparisons. Across all patients and within response groups, hypomethylating treatment left richness, diversity and clonality without significant change.

Original methodology: Roughly 1.6% of over 150,000 clonotypes matched previously reported viral-epitope-specific VDJdb entries. Using immunoSEQ multiplex PCR, the repertoire was profiled, and TCRdb retains in-frame clones only, with some absent. V and J calls and clone size are given by that table; D and trimming were obtained from the DNA. This table holds fewer than 7,500 clones, approximately 82% found once. This CDR3 contains 15 residues. Trimming pared 3 bases from V and 0 bases from J, leaving 10 bases between. Germline V gene sequence: CDR1 SGHRS, CDR2 YFSETQ. The chain combines TRBV5-1 with TRBJ1-3; no clear D. The material was bone marrow, obtained before or after starting hypomethylating agent treatment for myelodysplastic syndrome (not recorded which). The TCR sequence derives from a human donor with myelodysplastic syndrome. CDR3 region: CASSSGGLSGNTIYF. CDR3 bases: TGCGCCAGCAGCTCCGGAGGTCTCTCTGGAAACACCATATATTTT.